This passage covers 14 T cell receptor beta chains from one sample sequenced in a study of T cell responses to AZD1222 COVID-19 vaccine. TCRdb keeps only in-frame clones here, not all; method: immunoSEQ multiplex PCR. The repertoire has 100,000 to 150,000 clones, 85% to 90% of them found once; the top ten carry 4.4%. This material consisted of peripheral blood, taken 28 days after the second AZD1222 dose. The receptors stem from an adult who received the AZD1222 COVID-19 vaccine.

This chain connects TRBV5-1 to TRBJ2-1; 7 positions match TRBD1. The CDR3 has 18 amino acids. The J segment lost 0 bases and the V segment lost 4 bases, leaving 13 bases of the junction unmatched. The germline gives CDR1 SGHRS, CDR2 YFSETQ. The CDR3 loop is CASSSEARPGGSYNEQFF. CDR3 coding DNA: TGCGCCAGCAGCAGTGAAGCTCGACCAGGGGGCTCCTACAATGAGCAGTTCTTC.

The genes are TRBV14 and TRBJ1-2; perhaps TRBD1 as D (6 bases). The CDR3 consists of 15 residues. V lost 4 bases and J lost 3, with 15 bases in between. Germline V gives CDR1 SGHDN, CDR2 FVKESK. The CDR3 region has the DNA TGTGCCAGCAGCCGCTCGGGGGGCAGTTACTATGGCTACACCTTC. Its protein is CASSRSGGSYYGYTF. Together with reference TRBV14 and TRBJ1-2, the CDR3 gives the full variable domain: EAGVTQFPSHSVIEKGQTVTLRCDPISGHDNLYWYRRVMGKEIKFLLHFVKESKQDESGMPNNRFLAERTGGTYSTLKVQPAELEDSGVYFCASSRSGGSYYGYTFGSGTRLTVV.

The chain combines TRBV6-4 with TRBJ1-5, with D unclear. Germline values: CDR1 MRHNA, CDR2 SNTAGT. The V gene lost 6 bases and the J gene lost 0 bases, with 27 bases spanning the gap. This CDR3 spans 20 amino acids. The CDR3 region is CASSGTRRTRTDFSNQPQHF. The CDR3 DNA follows: TGTGCCAGCAGCGGCACCAGGAGGACCCGGACGGACTTTAGCAATCAGCCCCAGCATTTT.

The V call is TRBV7-2, the J call TRBJ2-3; no clear D. There are 15 residues in the CDR3. Germline CDR1 SGHTA, CDR2 FQGNSA. The ends were cut back, 4 bases at V and 6 bases at J, with 17 bases in the middle. CDR3: CASSSSRIGGDTQYF. The CDR3 bases are TGTGCCAGCAGCTCCTCCCGGATTGGTGGGGATACGCAGTATTTT.

Only one count was recorded for this clone. The chain joins TRBV3-1 (or the pseudogene TRBV3-2) to TRBJ1-3, with D unresolved. CDR1 is LGHDT, CDR2 YNNKEL, per germline (reference sequence). The CDR3 loop spans 17 amino acids. With 0 bases removed from V and 0 bases from J, the gap between germline ends came to 12 bases. The CDR3 nucleotides are TGTGCCAGCAGCCAAGATGTGGGTCGGATCTCTGGAAACACCATATATTTT. It translates to CASSQDVGRISGNTIYF.

The chain is built from TRBV18 and TRBJ2-6, with D unclear. Germline V gene sequence: CDR1 KGHSH, CDR2 LQKENI. V dropped 0 bases and J dropped 3 bases, with 12 bases sitting between them. The CDR3 covers 17 residues. In nucleotides, the CDR3 is TGTGCCAGCTCACCACCCCCAGGTACCCTTGGGGCCAACGTCCTGACTTTC. As protein: CASSPPPGTLGANVLTF.

V is TRBV3-1 (or the pseudogene TRBV3-2) and J is TRBJ1-4; the D gene is possibly TRBD1 (6 bases). V lost 2 bases to trimming and J lost 8 bases, with 15 bases between them. Germline CDR1 and CDR2: LGHDT and YNNKEL (reference sequence). The CDR3 covers 15 residues. The CDR3 region has the DNA TGTGCCAGCAGCCAACCAGGCAGGGGAGAGGAAAAACTGTTTTTT. Amino acid sequence: CASSQPGRGEEKLFF.

The V call is TRBV25-1, the J call TRBJ1-1; D remains ambiguous. V dropped 4 bases and J dropped 4 bases, with 10 bases sitting between them. This CDR3 has 13 residues. Germline CDR1 MGHDK, CDR2 SYGVNS. Here the CDR3 reads CASSGSLGTEAFF. The CDR3 DNA follows: TGTGCCAGCAGTGGAAGCTTGGGCACTGAAGCTTTCTTT.

This rearrangement joins TRBV5-1 to TRBJ1-3; D is undetermined. Looked up from germline, CDR1 is SGHRS and CDR2 is YFSETQ. The length of the CDR3 is 14 residues. V dropped 7 bases and J dropped 0 bases, with 11 bases sitting between them. CDR3 sequence (DNA): TGCGCCAGCCAGCAAGACCCCTCTGGAAACACCATATATTTT. It encodes CASQQDPSGNTIYF.

This clone was found a few times. This chain uses TRBV3-1 (or the pseudogene TRBV3-2) with TRBJ1-2, with D possibly TRBD1 on 6 matching bases. V was shortened by 0 bases and J by 6 bases, with 11 bases between the two germline ends. Germline CDR1 reads LGHDT; CDR2 reads YNNKEL (reference sequence). CDR3 size: 14 residues. The CDR3 region has the DNA TGTGCCAGCAGCCAAGAACAGGGTCGTAATGGCTACACCTTC. It is translated as CASSQEQGRNGYTF.

This chain links TRBV5-6 with TRBJ1-1, with a weak D call TRBD1 (5 bases). The CDR3 spans 14 residues. Germline V gives CDR1 SGHDT, CDR2 YYEEEE. Trimming left V 1 base short and J 4 bases short, with 11 bases between. The CDR3: CASSLIRVVTEAFF. Written as DNA, the CDR3 is TGTGCCAGCAGCTTGATCAGGGTAGTCACTGAAGCTTTCTTT.

V usage is TRBV30 and J usage is TRBJ2-7; no definite D call. Germline CDR1 and CDR2: GTSNPN and SVGIG (reference sequence). Trimming pared 5 bases from V and 2 bases from J, leaving 13 bases between. The CDR3 extends over 13 amino acids. CDR3 sequence reads: CAWGKTSTYEQYF. CDR3 nucleotides: TGTGCCTGGGGAAAAACTTCTACCTACGAGCAGTACTTC.

V gene TRBV18 combines with J gene TRBJ2-5; D is undetermined. The CDR3 is made up of 13 amino acids. With 2 bases removed from V and 2 bases from J, the gap between germline ends came to 6 bases. Germline V gene data show CDR1 as KGHSH and CDR2 as LQKENI. CDR3 nucleotides: TGTGCCAGCTCACCAACAGAGCAAGAGACCCAGTACTTC. It encodes CASSPTEQETQYF.

The chain has TRBV6-5 and TRBJ2-7, with a weak D call TRBD2 (7 bases). CDR1 MNHEY and CDR2 SVGAGI come from the germline V gene. V gave up 7 bases and J gave up 1 base, with 14 bases separating them. This CDR3 is built from 14 residues. CDR3 loop: CASIKGGGSYEQYF. CDR3 nucleotides: TGTGCCAGCATTAAGGGGGGGGGTTCCTACGAGCAGTACTTC.